Sequencing of this T cell receptor (beta chain) was carried out in a study of blood T cell repertoires in COVID-19. Across the whole study: Samples came from the United States, Italy and Spain, spanning acute and convalescent COVID-19.

Those enrolled, adults aged roughly 18 to 90 years, came from around 24 US areas. Participants reported their clinical history, and cohort assignment relied on those reports. In germline, CDR1 is LNHDA, CDR2 SQIVND (reference sequence). The length of the CDR3 is 15 residues. Between the trimmed V and J ends, which lost 10 bases and 6 bases, there was a span of 22 bases. Using immunoSEQ multiplex PCR, the repertoire was profiled, and TCRdb retains in-frame clones only, with some absent. The table lists approximately 150,000 clones, 75% to 90% of them singletons, with roughly 4% in the top ten. The sample taken for sequencing was PBMCs or T cells enriched from blood (not recorded which). This TCR derives from a woman between 35 and 50 years old who had been exposed to COVID-19. The chain couples TRBV19 to TRBJ1-5; possibly TRBD1 for D (6 bases). This CDR3 reads CATSELGRGSQPQHF. Here the CDR3 DNA reads TGTGCCACTTCAGAGCTGGGCAGGGGCAGTCAGCCCCAGCATTTT.